What follows are 31 T cell receptor beta chains derived from one specimen sequenced in a study of T cells in Graves' hyperthyroidism and ophthalmopathy. TCR beta CDR3 regions were amplified from RNA transcripts. First-round RT-PCR targeting the TCR CDR3 was performed with the HTBI primer set. MiXCR was run by TCRdb on the multiplex PCR reads, yielding one entry per CDR3 protein. The sample shows approximately 300,000 distinct CDR3 sequences, roughly 17% of them seen only once. Sample: blood. Receptors originate from a man aged 30 to 45 with Graves' hyperthyroidism.

This clonotype appeared a few times. The chain combines TRBV24-1 with TRBJ2-3; tentatively, D is TRBD2 (5 bases). V lost 4 bases and J 4 bases, leaving 23 bases between the germline ends. Germline CDR1 reads KGHDR; CDR2 reads SFDVKD. The CDR3 length is 18 residues. The CDR3 DNA sequence: TGTGCCACCAGTGACCGCACCTCCGGGAAGAGCTATTCAGATACGCAGTATTTT. Protein sequence: CATSDRTSGKSYSDTQYF.

As regards this clonotype: A much bigger clone sits one base away, suggesting this may be a read error. The chain joins TRBV20-1 to TRBJ2-7, with D tentatively TRBD2 (5 bases). V gave up 6 bases and J gave up 4 bases, with 16 bases separating them. Germline V gene sequence: CDR1 DFQATT, CDR2 SNEGSKA (reference sequence). CDR3 length equals 13 residues. The CDR3 nucleotides are TGCAGTGCCAAACGGGGAAACGAATACGAGCAGTACTTC. Residues: CSAKRGNEYEQYF.

A word on this clonotype: A read error is possible here, since a much larger clone lies one base away. This chain connects TRBV12-3 or TRBV12-4 to TRBJ2-2; 9 bases agree with TRBD1. This CDR3 comprises 15 residues. CDR3 sequence reads: CAGSRQGANTGELFF. The CDR3 nucleotides read TGTGCCGGCAGCCGACAGGGGGCGAACACCGGGGAGCTGTTTTTT.

This clonotype has at least ten counts. This chain joins TRBV5-1 and TRBJ2-3; the D call may be TRBD1 or TRBD2 (5 bases each). Germline assignment: CDR1 SGHRS and CDR2 YFSETQ. The CDR3 runs 14 residues. The germline V and J ends were trimmed by 5 bases and 0 bases, with 10 bases remaining between them. As DNA, the CDR3 is TGCGCCAGCAGAGGGACGACTAGCACAGATACGCAGTATTTT. It encodes CASRGTTSTDTQYF. Full variable domain (rest looked up from reference TRBV5-1 and TRBJ2-3): KAGVTQTPRYLIKTRGQQVTLSCSPISGHRSVSWYQQTPGQGLQFLFEYFSETQRNKGNFPGRFSGRQFSNSRSEMNVSTLELGDSALYLCASRGTTSTDTQYFGPGTRLTVL.

There are many counts of this clonotype. The chain has TRBV27 and TRBJ2-3; no reliable D call. Germline V lookup: CDR1 MNHEY, CDR2 SMNVEV (reference sequence). Deletions cut 2 bases from V and 4 bases from J, with 13 bases between. The CDR3 totals 15 residues. CDR3 sequence (DNA): TGTGCCAGCAGTTTAAGACTCCCCCCCGCAGATACGCAGTATTTT. Translating it yields CASSLRLPPADTQYF.

This clonotype was observed many times. The V call is TRBV30, the J call TRBJ1-2; no clear D gene. The CDR3 is 11 amino acids. V dropped 4 bases and J dropped 8 bases, with 11 bases sitting between them. Germline assignment: CDR1 GTSNPN and CDR2 SVGIG (reference sequence). The CDR3 reads CAWTEDGGYTF. The CDR3 DNA is TGTGCCTGGACAGAGGATGGGGGCTACACCTTC.

V usage is TRBV5-4 and J usage is TRBJ2-5, with unresolved D. CDR1 and CDR2 from the germline V gene are SGHNT and YYREEE (reference sequence). This CDR3 has 14 residues. Trimming took 5 bases from V and 1 from J, leaving 12 bases between them. The DNA of the CDR3 is TGTGCCAGCAGTCCCATAAGACCCCAAGAGACCCAGTACTTC. This sequence encodes CASSPIRPQETQYF.

This clonotype was seen at least ten times. The chain joins TRBV11-1 to TRBJ2-3; TRBD1 agrees at 9 bases. Germline CDR1 reads SGHAT; CDR2 reads FQDESV (reference sequence). The CDR3 extends over 15 amino acids. The V gene end was trimmed by 6 bases and the J gene end by 5 bases; junction bases not matched to a gene: 9. The CDR3 protein is CASSQDRGGRDTQYF. As DNA, the CDR3 is TGTGCCAGCAGTCAGGACAGGGGAGGTAGAGATACGCAGTATTTT. Supplemented by reference TRBV11-1 and TRBJ2-3, the full variable domain reads EAEVAQSPRYKITEKSQAVAFWCDPISGHATLYWYRQILGQGPELLVQFQDESVVDDSQLPKDRFSAERLKGVDSTLKIQPAELGDSAMYLCASSQDRGGRDTQYFGPGTRLTVL.

This clonotype was found many times. V gene TRBV20-1 combines with J gene TRBJ1-1; 8 bases are shared with TRBD1. V lost 6 bases to trimming and J lost 11 bases; unmatched junction nucleotides: 11. Per germline, CDR1 DFQATT and CDR2 SNEGSKA (reference sequence). The CDR3 sequence is 12 residues long. The CDR3 bases are TGCAGTGCCCCGGACAGGGCCGACTTTGCTTTCTTT. Its protein product is CSAPDRADFAFF.

This clonotype was detected ten times or more. The rearrangement joins TRBV10-3 to TRBJ2-3, with 9 bases fitting TRBD2. There are 16 residues in the CDR3. Losses at the gene ends were 7 bases for V and 5 bases for J; bases not matched to a gene: 13. Germline CDR1 ENHRY, CDR2 SYGVKD. This CDR3 is CAINRLAGANRDTQYF. Written as DNA, the CDR3 is TGTGCCATCAATCGGTTAGCGGGAGCGAATCGAGATACGCAGTATTTT.

The J gene is TRBJ2-6, the V gene TRBV19; D might be TRBD1 (6 bases). Deletions cut 5 bases from V and 0 bases from J, with 11 bases between. The CDR3 extends over 16 amino acids. CDR1 and CDR2 (germline): LNHDA, SQIVND (reference sequence). The CDR3 spells CASSPNRVSGANVLTF. For the CDR3, the DNA is TGTGCCAGTAGTCCGAACAGGGTCTCTGGGGCCAACGTCCTGACTTTC. Variable domain in full (rest from reference TRBV19 and TRBJ2-6): DGGITQSPKYLFRKEGQNVTLSCEQNLNHDAMYWYRQDPGQGLRLIYYSQIVNDFQKGDIAEGYSVSREKKESFPLTVTSAQKNPTAFYLCASSPNRVSGANVLTFGAGSRLTVL.

The J gene is TRBJ1-5, the V gene TRBV7-2; the D gene is possibly TRBD1 (5 bases). The CDR3 spans 15 residues. V was shortened by 2 bases and J by 4 bases, with 12 bases between the two germline ends. Germline CDR1 and CDR2: SGHTA and FQGNSA. CDR3 nucleotides: TGTGCCAGCAGCTTAATGTCCGGGGGGAATCAGCCCCAGCATTTT. Protein product: CASSLMSGGNQPQHF.

This clonotype has a count of ten or more. The rearrangement uses TRBV5-1 and TRBJ2-3; no reliable D call. The germline V gene has CDR1 SGHRS and CDR2 YFSETQ. Trimming pared 0 bases from V and 1 base from J, leaving 12 bases between. This CDR3 comprises 16 residues. The CDR3 bases are TGCGCCAGCAGCTTGGCACCCCTGGTGGGCACAGATACGCAGTATTTT. It codes for CASSLAPLVGTDTQYF.

Ten or more counts support this clonotype. This CDR3 reads CSARGLSYEQYF. The CDR3 coding sequence is TGCAGTGCTAGAGGCCTAAGCTACGAGCAGTACTTC. This chain connects TRBV20-1 to TRBJ2-7; D uncertain. CDR3 size: 12 residues. Trimming stripped 1 base from V and 3 bases from J, with 7 bases between. The germline V gene encodes CDR1 DFQATT and CDR2 SNEGSKA (reference sequence).

This clonotype was found many times. This chain joins TRBV11-2 and TRBJ2-5; D ambiguous. This CDR3 has 13 residues. The germline V and J ends were trimmed by 3 bases and 5 bases, with 10 bases remaining between them. Germline lookup yields CDR1 SGHAT and CDR2 FQNNGV. The DNA of the CDR3 is TGTGCCAGCAGCTTCGGATTAGGGGAGACCCAGTACTTC. It yields the protein CASSFGLGETQYF.

This clonotype was observed a few times. The chain joins TRBV20-1 to TRBJ1-4; TRBD1 is a possible D gene (5 bases). Germline CDR1 reads DFQATT; CDR2 reads SNEGSKA (reference sequence). There are 11 residues in the CDR3. Trimming removed 6 bases at V and 8 bases at J, with 10 bases between. CDR3 DNA sequence: TGCAGTGCGGGACGGGAGGAAAAACTGTTTTTT. As protein: CSAGREEKLFF.

This clonotype showed up many times. J is TRBJ2-3 and V is TRBV7-3; TRBD2 matches 7 bases. Germline CDR1 and CDR2: SGHTA and FQGTGA. This CDR3 region has 15 residues. J gave up 3 bases and V 5 bases, and 8 bases lay outside the gene matches. CDR3 DNA sequence: TGTGCCAGCAGCCCCGGTACTAGCGAGACAGATACGCAGTATTTT. As protein: CASSPGTSETDTQYF.

This clonotype was counted a few times. The chain couples TRBV6-1 to TRBJ2-4, with D hard to call. This CDR3 is built from 14 residues. CDR1 and CDR2 (germline): MNHNS, SASEGT. The V gene lost 11 bases and the J gene lost 0 bases, with 14 bases spanning the gap. CDR3 DNA: TGTGCCCCCCCCCGACCCCGAGCCAAAAACATTCAGTACTTC. Translated, it gives CAPPRPRAKNIQYF.

V is TRBV29-1 and J is TRBJ2-1; TRBD2 matches at 8 bases. This CDR3 comprises 16 residues. V lost 7 bases and J lost 8; bases outside the gene matches: 19. Germline CDR1 and CDR2: SQVTM and ANQGSEA. The CDR3 is CSAAGGWSGSRDEQFF. DNA for the CDR3: TGCAGCGCCGCGGGGGGTTGGAGCGGGAGTCGGGATGAGCAGTTCTTC.

This clonotype was observed a few times. The J gene is TRBJ2-1, the V gene TRBV5-5, with 14 bases fitting TRBD2. Germline lookup yields CDR1 SGHKS and CDR2 YYEKEE (reference sequence). V lost 4 bases to trimming and J lost 15 bases; unmatched junction nucleotides: 6. The CDR3 runs to 13 residues. As DNA, the CDR3 is TGTGCCAGCAGCCTGGGACTAGCGGGAGTGGCGTTCTTC. Protein sequence: CASSLGLAGVAFF.

In this sample, this clonotype turned up a few times. This chain uses TRBV30 with TRBJ2-3, with a tentative D call TRBD1 (7 bases). The germline V gene has CDR1 GTSNPN and CDR2 SVGIG (reference sequence). The V gene lost 2 bases and the J gene lost 3 bases, with 21 bases spanning the gap. CDR3 length: 17 amino acids. Here the CDR3 reads CAWSPPSTGRLTDTQYF. The CDR3 DNA is TGTGCCTGGAGTCCTCCCTCGACAGGGAGGTTGACAGATACGCAGTATTTT.

This clonotype has at least ten counts. This rearrangement joins TRBV2 to TRBJ1-2, with TRBD1 matching 8 bases. V was pared by 5 bases and J by 8 bases, with 13 bases of the junction left unmatched. This CDR3 spans 15 amino acids. Germline V gene sequence: CDR1 SNHLY, CDR2 FYNNEI. This chain's CDR3 is CASSQSGTGSSGYTF. The CDR3 region has the DNA TGTGCCAGCAGTCAATCCGGGACAGGTTCGAGCGGCTACACCTTC.

This clonotype showed up many times. The chain uses TRBV28 and TRBJ2-7; D not certain. The ends were cut back, 1 base at V and 4 bases at J, with 11 bases in the middle. CDR1 is MDHEN, CDR2 SYDVKM, per germline. The CDR3 contains 14 residues. CDR3: CASSLFQLGYEQYF. As DNA, the CDR3 is TGTGCCAGCAGTTTATTTCAGTTGGGGTACGAGCAGTACTTC.

The chain couples TRBV13 to TRBJ2-7, with TRBD2 identical over 14 bases. This CDR3 contains 17 residues. Germline V gene lookup returns CDR1 PRHDT and CDR2 FYEKMQ (reference sequence). V dropped 5 bases and J dropped 7; count of bases not matched to a gene: 13. The CDR3 sequence: CASSPKGLAGEREEQYF. As DNA, the CDR3 is TGTGCCAGCAGCCCAAAGGGACTAGCGGGAGAAAGGGAAGAGCAGTACTTC. Combining the CDR3 with reference TRBV13 and TRBJ2-7 gives the whole variable domain AAGVIQSPRHLIKEKRETATLKCYPIPRHDTVYWYQQGPGQDPQFLISFYEKMQSDKGSIPDRFSAQQFSDYHSELNMSSLELGDSALYFCASSPKGLAGEREEQYFGPGTRLTVT.

This clonotype was counted ten times or more. The chain links TRBV2 to TRBJ2-6; D is uncertain. V was shortened by 5 bases and J by 2 bases, with 16 bases between the two germline ends. This CDR3 region has 17 residues. Germline loops: CDR1 SNHLY, CDR2 FYNNEI. CDR3 sequence: CASSPRQRPAGANVLTF. The CDR3 DNA sequence: TGTGCCAGCAGTCCCCGGCAGAGACCGGCTGGGGCCAACGTCCTGACTTTC.

The chain is built from TRBV5-5 and TRBJ2-7; D may correspond to TRBD1 or TRBD2 (7 bases each). From germline, CDR1 is SGHKS and CDR2 YYEKEE (reference sequence). V was shortened by 6 bases and J by 3 bases, with 19 bases between the two germline ends. CDR3 size: 15 residues. The chain's CDR3 is CASTMSGTEDYEQYF. DNA of the CDR3: TGTGCCAGCACGATGAGCGGGACAGAGGACTACGAGCAGTACTTC.

This clonotype was counted between two and nine times. The J gene is TRBJ2-3, the V gene TRBV27; D is uncertain. Germline lookup yields CDR1 MNHEY and CDR2 SMNVEV (reference sequence). V lost 5 bases and J lost 2, with 14 bases in between. The CDR3 runs 15 residues. The CDR3, as DNA: TGTGCCAGCAGTCCACGGACGGCTTTCACAGATACGCAGTATTTT. The encoded protein is CASSPRTAFTDTQYF.

A few counts support this clonotype. The rearrangement uses TRBV15 and TRBJ1-4, with D possibly matching TRBD1 (5 bases). The germline CDR1 and CDR2 sequences are LNHNV and YYDKDF (reference sequence). CDR3 length: 14 residues. The V end was cut by 9 bases, the J end by 0 bases, with 11 bases between. For the CDR3, the DNA is TGTGCCACACGGAGAGGGGCAACTAATGAAAAACTGTTTTTT. It specifies CATRRGATNEKLFF.

This clonotype was found once. A much larger clone differs from this one at a single base, so this may be a read error. J is TRBJ2-1 and V is TRBV5-1; D gene uncertain. Germline-derived CDR1 and CDR2 are SGHRS and YFSETQ. The CDR3 sequence is 14 residues long. This CDR3 reads CASSLAPRHNQQFF. The CDR3 region has the DNA TGCGCCAGCAGCTTGGCCCCTCGACACAATCAGCAGTTCTTC.

This clonotype was seen repeatedly, ten times or more. The chain links TRBV5-1 to TRBJ2-4; 7 bases fit TRBD1. J lost 5 bases, V lost 2 bases, and 7 bases had no gene match. Germline CDR1 SGHRS, CDR2 YFSETQ. The CDR3 contains 15 residues. The CDR3 coding sequence is TGCGCCAGCAGCTTTTCGGGACAGCGTGAAAACATTCAGTACTTC. Encoded protein: CASSFSGQRENIQYF.

Many counts were recorded for this clonotype. This chain connects TRBV3-1 to TRBJ1-6; D perhaps matches TRBD1 (6 bases). Germline CDR1 LGHDT, CDR2 YNNKEL (reference sequence). Trimming cost V 3 bases and J 8 bases, with 11 bases left between them. The CDR3 totals 14 residues. The CDR3 bases are TGTGCCAGCAGCCACGCCCCAGGGGATTCACCCCTCCACTTT. Its protein product is CASSHAPGDSPLHF.